This T cell receptor (beta chain) was observed in a study of T cell repertoires in cytomegalovirus infection. For the study at large: Based on public TCR beta signatures, there were indications of CMV infection and of a matching HLA type. Study conclusions and caveats: CMV-specific TCR beta clonotypes restricted by HLA-C dominated the ex vivo response. Summed frequency of shared TCR beta families picked out CMV carriers who also had the relevant HLA.

V was clipped by 0 bases and J by 0 bases, with 14 bases between them. The germline V gene has CDR1 DFQATT and CDR2 SNEGSKA (reference sequence). This CDR3 spans 17 amino acids. One entry per CDR3 protein results from TCRdb running MiXCR on the reads. In the table there are some 680,000 distinct CDR3 sequences, less than 40% of which are singletons. Worth noting for this clonotype: The target antigen is unknown.

The chain joins TRBV20-1 to TRBJ2-2; unclear D gene. The sequence was obtained from a human donor in good health (CMV status not recorded). Some clones in this sample may be carry-over from other donors' samples. Input material: PBMCs. The DNA of the CDR3 is TGCAGTGCTAGAGATTCAACACGCGGCCCGAACACCGGGGAGCTGTTTTTT. It yields the protein CSARDSTRGPNTGELFF.